The 32 T cell receptor beta chains reported below all come from one sample, sequenced in a study of Ad26.COV2.S vaccination and SARS-CoV-2 variants. As for treatment: approximately 18 received Ad26.COV2.S at low or high dose, single or two shots; roughly five received placebo; per-sample allocation not given. Samples came from day 63 after the first vaccine or placebo injection. Repertoires were generated with immunoSEQ multiplex PCR, while TCRdb's copy carries only in-frame clones and drops some. The sample shows roughly 350,000 clones, around 87% of them seen only once. Material: peripheral blood, obtained in a trial of Ad26.COV2.S vaccine versus placebo. All receptors derive from a person aged 18 to 65 who received the Ad26.COV2.S COVID-19 vaccine or a placebo.

The chain recombines TRBV18 with TRBJ1-2; TRBD1 matches at 10 bases. V shed 1 base, J shed 8 bases, and the junction held 4 bases outside the gene matches. CDR1 and CDR2 (germline): KGHSH, LQKENI. The CDR3 is made up of 14 amino acids. The CDR3 bases are TGTGCCAGCTCACCACAGGGACAGGGGAACGGCTACACCTTC. It encodes CASSPQGQGNGYTF.

V gene TRBV10-3 combines with J gene TRBJ1-1; no firm D call. In germline, CDR1 is ENHRY, CDR2 SYGVKD. CDR3 length: 12 residues. Trimming cost V 6 bases and J 5 bases, with 10 bases left between them. The CDR3 protein is CAISLDLTEAFF. CDR3 nucleotide sequence: TGTGCCATCAGCCTTGACTTGACTGAAGCTTTCTTT.

This clone was observed a few times. The rearrangement uses TRBV6-5 and TRBJ1-2; 9 nucleotides align to TRBD1. V dropped 5 bases and J dropped 5; count of bases not matched to a gene: 6. The CDR3 is 14 residues long. The germline gives CDR1 MNHEY, CDR2 SVGAGI. The CDR3 DNA reads as TGTGCCAGCAGTCTCCGGGACAGGGCTTATGGCTACACCTTC. Translation: CASSLRDRAYGYTF.

V gene TRBV7-8 combines with J gene TRBJ2-2; possible D gene TRBD2, 5 bases. There are 17 residues in the CDR3. V lost 5 bases, J lost 1 base, and 17 bases lay in between. Per the germline V gene, CDR1 is SGHVS and CDR2 is FQNEAQ. The DNA of the CDR3 is TGTGCCAGCAGCAAGAACGTCCCGGGGAAGAACACCGGGGAGCTGTTTTTT. Translating gives CASSKNVPGKNTGELFF.

J is TRBJ1-5 and V is TRBV5-5; no definite D call. CDR3 length: 16 amino acids. The germline V gene has CDR1 SGHKS and CDR2 YYEKEE (reference sequence). V was cut by 1 base and J by 2 bases, with 13 bases left in between. The CDR3 region is CASSLRRGFGNQPQHF. The DNA for the CDR3 is TGTGCCAGCAGCTTGAGGCGAGGGTTTGGCAATCAGCCCCAGCATTTT.

The chain links TRBV23-1 to TRBJ2-6; 9 bases map to TRBD1. TRBV23-1 is an ORF, with its function uncertain. The CDR3 consists of 18 residues. Trimming cost V 2 bases and J 4 bases; bases outside gene matches: 9. The CDR3 loop is CASSQGQGTSSGANVLTF. The CDR3 region has the DNA TGCGCCAGCAGTCAAGGACAGGGGACTTCTAGCGGGGCCAACGTCCTGACTTTC.

The rearrangement joins TRBV19 to TRBJ1-6; D uncertain. This CDR3 spans 14 amino acids. CDR1 and CDR2 (germline): LNHDA, SQIVND (reference sequence). Trimming shortened V by 5 bases and J by 0 bases, and 5 bases separated the two germline ends. The CDR3 sequence: CASSAFSYNSPLHF. The CDR3 DNA is TGTGCCAGTAGTGCATTCTCCTATAATTCACCCCTCCACTTT.

This chain connects TRBV2 to TRBJ1-6; 7 nucleotides match TRBD1. The CDR3 is 16 amino acids. CDR1 SNHLY and CDR2 FYNNEI come from the germline V gene. V dropped 4 bases and J dropped 0; count of bases not matched to a gene: 3. In nucleotides, the CDR3 is TGTGCCAGCAGTGTGACAGGGAGCTCCTATAATTCACCCCTCCACTTT. This gives the protein CASSVTGSSYNSPLHF.

This clone showed up just a few times. The genes are TRBV18 and TRBJ1-1; D remains unclear. CDR3 length: 12 residues. Trimming took off 2 bases at V and 3 bases at J, with 4 bases between the two ends. Germline CDR1 KGHSH, CDR2 LQKENI. In DNA, the CDR3 is TGTGCCAGCTCACCAGTCGACACTGAAGCTTTCTTT. It translates to CASSPVDTEAFF.

The chain recombines TRBV3-1 (or the pseudogene TRBV3-2) with TRBJ1-1, with D uncertain. V was cut by 2 bases and J by 1 base, with 2 bases left in between. The CDR3 consists of 12 residues. Germline loops: CDR1 LGHDT, CDR2 YNNKEL (reference sequence). This CDR3 reads CASSQWNTEAFF. The CDR3 DNA is TGTGCCAGCAGCCAATGGAACACTGAAGCTTTCTTT.

This chain links TRBV5-4 with TRBJ2-3; weak D call: TRBD1 (6 bases). V was pared by 5 bases and J by 5 bases, with 12 bases between. This CDR3 contains 13 residues. The germline gives CDR1 SGHNT, CDR2 YYREEE (reference sequence). The CDR3 nucleotides are TGTGCCAGCAGACCACAGGGTCGAGATACGCAGTATTTT. Amino acid sequence: CASRPQGRDTQYF.

This chain connects TRBV5-6 to TRBJ1-6; D ambiguous. The germline V and J ends were trimmed by 4 bases and 10 bases, with 21 bases remaining between them. Germline lookup yields CDR1 SGHDT and CDR2 YYEEEE. The CDR3 covers 16 residues. DNA for the CDR3: TGTGCCAGCAGCCCGGACGGACGGGGTATGCGATCACCCCTCCACTTT. Translated: CASSPDGRGMRSPLHF.

The chain carries TRBV30 and TRBJ1-4, with D perhaps matching TRBD1 (5 bases). The germline V and J ends were trimmed by 2 bases and 7 bases, with 8 bases remaining between them. CDR3 length: 12 residues. CDR1 GTSNPN and CDR2 SVGIG come from the germline V gene (reference sequence). The CDR3 region has the DNA TGTGCCTGGAGTCAGGGAAGTGAAAAACTGTTTTTT. As protein: CAWSQGSEKLFF.

This clone was counted at least ten times. The chain links TRBV14 to TRBJ1-1; no clear D. Germline loops: CDR1 SGHDN, CDR2 FVKESK. The CDR3 sequence is 14 residues long. Trimming removed 0 bases from V and 6 bases from J, with 11 bases in between. The CDR3: CASSQELGRPEAFF. For the CDR3, the DNA is TGTGCCAGCAGCCAAGAACTAGGGAGACCTGAAGCTTTCTTT.

The V gene is TRBV6-2 or TRBV6-3, the J gene TRBJ2-2, with D possibly being TRBD2 (5 bases). The CDR3 runs to 17 residues. V was clipped by 1 base and J by 6 bases, with 18 bases between them. Germline assignment: CDR1 MNHEY and CDR2 SVGEGT. The CDR3 coding sequence is TGTGCCAGCAGTTACTTGCTATCGCGGGCGATCTCCGGGGAGCTGTTTTTT. It encodes CASSYLLSRAISGELFF.

V and J are TRBV6-2 or TRBV6-3 and TRBJ2-2; D remains ambiguous. The CDR3 runs to 16 residues. V shed 7 bases and J shed 0 bases, with 15 bases lying between them. Germline V gene data show CDR1 as MNHEY and CDR2 as SVGEGT. The CDR3, as DNA: TGTGCCAGCACCCCATGGGGAAACTCGAACACCGGGGAGCTGTTTTTT. It is translated as CASTPWGNSNTGELFF.

The sample holds one count of this clone. This chain joins TRBV5-1 and TRBJ1-1, with 7 bases aligning to TRBD1. Germline-derived CDR1 and CDR2 are SGHRS and YFSETQ. The CDR3 extends over 16 amino acids. V trimming: 4 bases; J trimming: 1 base; junction bases outside the gene matches: 10. The DNA for the CDR3 is TGCGCCAGCAGCGGTGACGATCGGACAGGGAACACTGAAGCTTTCTTT. It codes for CASSGDDRTGNTEAFF.

The chain is built from TRBV27 and TRBJ2-3; D gene uncertain. Germline CDR1 and CDR2: MNHEY and SMNVEV (reference sequence). The CDR3 loop spans 13 amino acids. V was pared by 0 bases and J by 4 bases, with 5 bases between. The CDR3 loop reads CASSLSVADTQYF. The CDR3 DNA is TGTGCCAGCAGTTTATCGGTGGCAGATACGCAGTATTTT.

This chain uses TRBV2 with TRBJ1-1; perhaps TRBD1 as D (5 bases). The CDR3 has 14 residues. Trimming shortened V by 4 bases and J by 5 bases, and 14 bases separated the two germline ends. CDR1 and CDR2 from the germline V gene are SNHLY and FYNNEI. For the CDR3, the DNA is TGTGCCAGCAGTGGATACCAGGGTGAGACTGAAGCTTTCTTT. The encoded protein is CASSGYQGETEAFF.

The chain carries TRBV2 and TRBJ2-7; TRBD2 matches 9 bases. V shed 4 bases, J shed 4 bases, and the junction held 8 bases outside the gene matches. The germline gives CDR1 SNHLY, CDR2 FYNNEI. The CDR3 spans 15 residues. CDR3 bases: TGTGCCAGCAGTGGAGAGGGGACTAGCAGATACGAGCAGTACTTC. It is translated as CASSGEGTSRYEQYF.

The chain has TRBV4-1 and TRBJ2-7, with D possibly matching TRBD1 (6 bases). Trimming pared 2 bases from V and 3 bases from J, leaving 11 bases between. The CDR3 is made up of 14 amino acids. The germline gives CDR1 MGHRA, CDR2 YSYEKL. The CDR3: CASSQLGTSYEQYF. CDR3 DNA: TGCGCCAGCAGCCAACTCGGGACAAGCTACGAGCAGTACTTC.

The J gene is TRBJ2-1, the V gene TRBV4-1; 9 bases match TRBD1. CDR1 is MGHRA and CDR2 is YSYEKL in the germline V gene. Trimming at V came to 5 bases and at J to 3 bases, leaving 8 bases not matched to a gene. The CDR3 has 16 amino acids. Written as DNA, the CDR3 is TGCGCCAGCAGCTCCGAGCCGGGACAGGGCTACAATGAGCAGTTCTTC. Translation gives CASSSEPGQGYNEQFF.

This sequence joins TRBV5-6 and TRBJ2-3, with D perhaps being TRBD1 or TRBD2 (5 bases each). Germline lookup yields CDR1 SGHDT and CDR2 YYEEEE. V was clipped by 6 bases and J by 7 bases, with 21 bases between them. The CDR3 is made up of 15 amino acids. The CDR3: CASTDGEGVAHTQYF. The CDR3 DNA is TGTGCCAGCACCGACGGGGAAGGGGTCGCCCATACGCAGTATTTT.

This chain joins TRBV9 and TRBJ2-6; no firm D call. This CDR3 contains 16 residues. Trimming cost V 4 bases and J 0 bases, with 11 bases left between them. Germline V gene sequence: CDR1 SGDLS, CDR2 YYNGEE. CDR3: CASSPRSDSGANVLTF. DNA of the CDR3: TGTGCCAGCAGCCCACGGTCTGACTCTGGGGCCAACGTCCTGACTTTC.

The gene calls are TRBV11-2 and TRBJ2-7; D is perhaps TRBD1 (5 bases). Trimming stripped 0 bases from V and 5 bases from J, with 14 bases between. The CDR3 extends over 15 amino acids. Germline V gene data show CDR1 as SGHAT and CDR2 as FQNNGV. This CDR3 is CASSLEGRVWHEQYF. Written as DNA, the CDR3 is TGTGCCAGCAGCTTAGAAGGCAGGGTGTGGCACGAGCAGTACTTC.

The chain couples TRBV5-1 to TRBJ1-2, with 11 bases identical to TRBD1. The CDR3 length is 14 residues. The germline V gene has CDR1 SGHRS and CDR2 YFSETQ. The trim removed 7 bases at V and 4 bases at J, leaving 6 bases unmatched. Written as DNA, the CDR3 is TGCGCCAGCTCGTCGGACAGGGGGCTCTATGGCTACACCTTC. Translating gives CASSSDRGLYGYTF. The full variable domain, rest sourced from reference TRBV5-1 and TRBJ1-2, is KAGVTQTPRYLIKTRGQQVTLSCSPISGHRSVSWYQQTPGQGLQFLFEYFSETQRNKGNFPGRFSGRQFSNSRSEMNVSTLELGDSALYLCASSSDRGLYGYTFGSGTRLTVV.

The CDR3 DNA follows: TGTGCCAGCAGCTTTATGGGGTATAATGAAAAACTGTTTTTT. Amino acid sequence: CASSFMGYNEKLFF. The chain is built from TRBV5-4 and TRBJ1-4; D remains ambiguous. There are 14 residues in the CDR3. CDR1 is SGHNT, CDR2 YYREEE, per germline (reference sequence). V lost 2 bases and J lost 4, with 9 bases in between.

The chain is built from TRBV18 and TRBJ1-6; TRBD1 might be the D (5 bases). V shed 0 bases and J shed 10 bases, with 16 bases lying between them. The CDR3 is 16 residues long. Germline V gene data show CDR1 as KGHSH and CDR2 as LQKENI. CDR3 bases: TGTGCCAGCTCACCACCGGGGACTAGGGGAGGGTCACCCCTCCACTTT. This codes for CASSPPGTRGGSPLHF.

The V and J genes are TRBV30 and TRBJ1-1; D remains unclear. The V end lost 2 bases, the J end lost 3 bases, and 4 bases lay between the germline ends. The CDR3 is 11 amino acids. Germline CDR1 is GTSNPN and CDR2 is SVGIG (reference sequence). The CDR3 DNA is TGTGCCTGGAGTAAGGACACTGAAGCTTTCTTT. Translating it yields CAWSKDTEAFF.

This chain connects TRBV9 to TRBJ2-2, with D perhaps TRBD1 or TRBD2 (5 bases each). V was cut by 4 bases and J by 3 bases, with 22 bases left in between. CDR1 and CDR2 from the germline V gene are SGDLS and YYNGEE. This CDR3 spans 18 amino acids. This CDR3 is CASSPKTPGRQDTGELFF. In DNA, the CDR3 is TGTGCCAGCAGCCCTAAAACTCCGGGACGGCAGGACACCGGGGAGCTGTTTTTT.

The J gene is TRBJ2-7, the V gene TRBV4-3; 7 nucleotides match TRBD1. Trimming removed 4 bases from V and 7 bases from J; junction bases left unmatched: 10. This CDR3 is 14 amino acids long. Germline V CDR1 and CDR2: LGHNA, YSLEER. CDR3 DNA: TGCGCCAGCAGCCTTGGACAGGCTGTTGAAGAGCAGTACTTC. Protein sequence: CASSLGQAVEEQYF.

The chain recombines TRBV23-1 with TRBJ2-3; 7 nucleotides line up with TRBD2. TRBV23-1 is given ORF status, its function remaining uncertain. V shed 0 bases and J 4 bases; nucleotides not matched to a gene: 28. The CDR3 consists of 23 residues. The DNA of the CDR3 is TGCGCCAGCAGTCAATCTAGCTTCGGATTTGGCGGGGGTTACCCCCTCTATCCAGATACGCAGTATTTT. Protein product: CASSQSSFGFGGGYPLYPDTQYF.